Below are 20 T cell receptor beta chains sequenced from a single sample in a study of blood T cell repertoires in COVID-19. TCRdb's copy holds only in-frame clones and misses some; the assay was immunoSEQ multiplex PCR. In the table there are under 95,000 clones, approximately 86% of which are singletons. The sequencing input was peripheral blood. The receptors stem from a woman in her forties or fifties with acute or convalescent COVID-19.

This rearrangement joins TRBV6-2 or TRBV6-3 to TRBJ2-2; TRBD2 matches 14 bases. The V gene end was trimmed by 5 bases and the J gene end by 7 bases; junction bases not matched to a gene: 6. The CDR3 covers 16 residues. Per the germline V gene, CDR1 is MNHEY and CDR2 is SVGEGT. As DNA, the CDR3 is TGTGCCAGCAGTCCCGGGACTAGCGGGAGTGGCGGGGAGCTGTTTTTT. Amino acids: CASSPGTSGSGGELFF.

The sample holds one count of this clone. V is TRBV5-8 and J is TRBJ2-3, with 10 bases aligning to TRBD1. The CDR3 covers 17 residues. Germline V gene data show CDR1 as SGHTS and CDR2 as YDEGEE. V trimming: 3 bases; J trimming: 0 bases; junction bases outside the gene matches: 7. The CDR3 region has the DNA TGTGCCAGCAGCTCTACCGGGACAGGGGTTAGCACAGATACGCAGTATTTT. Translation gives CASSSTGTGVSTDTQYF.

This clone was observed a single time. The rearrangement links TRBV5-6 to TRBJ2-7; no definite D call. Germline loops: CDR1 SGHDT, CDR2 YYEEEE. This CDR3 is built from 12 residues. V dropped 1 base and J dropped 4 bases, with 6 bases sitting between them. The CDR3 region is CASSLSAYEQYF. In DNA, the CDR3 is TGTGCCAGCAGCTTGAGCGCATACGAGCAGTACTTC.

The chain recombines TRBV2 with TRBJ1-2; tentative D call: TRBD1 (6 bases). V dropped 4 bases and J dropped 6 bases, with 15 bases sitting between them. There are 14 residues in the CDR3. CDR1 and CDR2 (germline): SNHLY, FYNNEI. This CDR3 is CASSGTVVGNGYTF. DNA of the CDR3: TGTGCCAGCAGTGGGACAGTTGTCGGGAATGGCTACACCTTC.

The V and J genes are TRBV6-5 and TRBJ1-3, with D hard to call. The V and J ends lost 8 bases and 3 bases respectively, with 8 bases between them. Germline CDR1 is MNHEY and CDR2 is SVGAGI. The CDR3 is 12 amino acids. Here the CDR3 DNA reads TGTGCCAGCCGGGGAGGTGGAAACACCATATATTTT. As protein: CASRGGGNTIYF.

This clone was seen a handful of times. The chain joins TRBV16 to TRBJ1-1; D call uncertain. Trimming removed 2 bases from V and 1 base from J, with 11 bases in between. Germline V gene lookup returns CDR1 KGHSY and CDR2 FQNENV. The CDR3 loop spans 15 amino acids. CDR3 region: CASSQLKRGNTEAFF. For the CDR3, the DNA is TGTGCCAGCAGCCAACTGAAACGGGGGAACACTGAAGCTTTCTTT.

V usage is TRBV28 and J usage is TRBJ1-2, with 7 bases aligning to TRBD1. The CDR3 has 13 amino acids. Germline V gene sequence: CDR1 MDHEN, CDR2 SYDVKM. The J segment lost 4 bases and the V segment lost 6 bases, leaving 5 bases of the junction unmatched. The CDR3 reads CASSSGGTYGYTF. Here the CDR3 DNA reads TGTGCCAGCAGCTCAGGGGGGACCTATGGCTACACCTTC.

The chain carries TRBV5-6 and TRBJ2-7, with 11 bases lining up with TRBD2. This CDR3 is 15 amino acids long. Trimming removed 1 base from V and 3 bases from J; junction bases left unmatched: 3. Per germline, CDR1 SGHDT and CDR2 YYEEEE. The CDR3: CASSLTGTSGYEQYF. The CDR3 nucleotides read TGTGCCAGCAGCTTGACCGGGACTAGCGGCTACGAGCAGTACTTC. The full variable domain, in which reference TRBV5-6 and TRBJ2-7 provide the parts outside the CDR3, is DAGVTQSPTHLIKTRGQQVTLRCSPKSGHDTVSWYQQALGQGPQFIFQYYEEEERQRGNFPDRFSGHQFPNYSSELNVNALLLGDSALYLCASSLTGTSGYEQYFGPGTRLTVT.

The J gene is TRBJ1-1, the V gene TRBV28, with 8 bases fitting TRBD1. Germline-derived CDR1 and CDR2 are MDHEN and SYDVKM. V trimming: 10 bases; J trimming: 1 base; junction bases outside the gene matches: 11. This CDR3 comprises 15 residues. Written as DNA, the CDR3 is TGTGCCACCCTAACAGGGGGGATGAGGAACACTGAAGCTTTCTTT. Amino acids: CATLTGGMRNTEAFF.

This chain's CDR3 is CASSPQQEETQYF. In DNA, the CDR3 is TGTGCCAGCTCACCACAACAGGAAGAGACCCAGTACTTC. The V and J genes are TRBV18 and TRBJ2-5; D might be TRBD1 (5 bases). Between the trimmed V and J ends, which lost 1 base and 3 bases, there was a span of 6 bases. CDR1 and CDR2 (germline): KGHSH, LQKENI. The CDR3 is made up of 13 amino acids.

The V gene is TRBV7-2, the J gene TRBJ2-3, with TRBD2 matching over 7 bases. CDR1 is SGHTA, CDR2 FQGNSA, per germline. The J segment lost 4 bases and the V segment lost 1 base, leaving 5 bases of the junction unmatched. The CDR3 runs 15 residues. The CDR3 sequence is CASSLGTSFSDTQYF. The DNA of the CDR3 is TGTGCCAGCAGCTTAGGGACTAGTTTCTCAGATACGCAGTATTTT.

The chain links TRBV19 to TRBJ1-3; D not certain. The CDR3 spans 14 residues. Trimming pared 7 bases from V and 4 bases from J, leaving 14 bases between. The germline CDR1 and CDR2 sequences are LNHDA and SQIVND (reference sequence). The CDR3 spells CASTENPGGNTIYF. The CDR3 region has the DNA TGTGCCAGTACCGAAAACCCGGGAGGAAACACCATATATTTT.

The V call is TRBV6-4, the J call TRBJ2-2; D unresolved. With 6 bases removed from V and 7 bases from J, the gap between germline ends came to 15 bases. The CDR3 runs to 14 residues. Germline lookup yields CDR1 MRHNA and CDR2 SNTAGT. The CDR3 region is CASSDLPGFGELFF. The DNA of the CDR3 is TGTGCCAGCAGCGACCTCCCGGGTTTCGGGGAGCTGTTTTTT.

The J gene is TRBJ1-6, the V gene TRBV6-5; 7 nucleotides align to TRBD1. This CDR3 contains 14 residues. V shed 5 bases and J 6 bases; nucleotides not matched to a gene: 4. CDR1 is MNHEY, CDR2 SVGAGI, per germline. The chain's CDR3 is CASSTTGSNSPLHF. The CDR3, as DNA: TGTGCCAGCAGTACGACAGGGTCTAATTCACCCCTCCACTTT.

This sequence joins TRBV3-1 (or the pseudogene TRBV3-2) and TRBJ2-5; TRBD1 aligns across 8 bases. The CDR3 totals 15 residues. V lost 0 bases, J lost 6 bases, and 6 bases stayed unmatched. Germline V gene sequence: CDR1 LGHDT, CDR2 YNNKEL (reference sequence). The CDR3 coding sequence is TGTGCCAGCAGCCAAGAGTTCAGGGGGCGTAAGACCCAGTACTTC. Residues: CASSQEFRGRKTQYF.

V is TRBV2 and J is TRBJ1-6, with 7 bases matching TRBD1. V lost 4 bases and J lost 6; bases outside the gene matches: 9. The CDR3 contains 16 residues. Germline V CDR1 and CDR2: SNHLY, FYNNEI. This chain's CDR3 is CASSVIGGAGNSPLHF. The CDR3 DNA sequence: TGTGCCAGCAGTGTCATAGGGGGCGCGGGTAATTCACCCCTCCACTTT.

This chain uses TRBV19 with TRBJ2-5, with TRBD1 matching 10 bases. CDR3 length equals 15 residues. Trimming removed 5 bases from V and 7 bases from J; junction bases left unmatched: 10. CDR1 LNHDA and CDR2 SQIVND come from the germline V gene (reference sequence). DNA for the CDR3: TGTGCCAGTAGTTTGGGACAGGGGCCGGGGGGGACCCAGTACTTC. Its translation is CASSLGQGPGGTQYF.

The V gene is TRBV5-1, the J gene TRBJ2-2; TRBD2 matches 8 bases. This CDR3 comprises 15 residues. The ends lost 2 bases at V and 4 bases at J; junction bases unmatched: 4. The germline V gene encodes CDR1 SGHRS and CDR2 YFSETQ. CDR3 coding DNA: TGCGCCAGCAGCTTAACTAGCGGCCCCACCGGGGAGCTGTTTTTT. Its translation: CASSLTSGPTGELFF.

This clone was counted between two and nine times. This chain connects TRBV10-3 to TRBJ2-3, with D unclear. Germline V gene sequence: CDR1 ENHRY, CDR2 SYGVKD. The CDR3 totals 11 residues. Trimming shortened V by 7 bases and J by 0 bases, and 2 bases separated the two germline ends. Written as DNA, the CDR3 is TGTGCCATCACAAGCACAGATACGCAGTATTTT. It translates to CAITSTDTQYF.

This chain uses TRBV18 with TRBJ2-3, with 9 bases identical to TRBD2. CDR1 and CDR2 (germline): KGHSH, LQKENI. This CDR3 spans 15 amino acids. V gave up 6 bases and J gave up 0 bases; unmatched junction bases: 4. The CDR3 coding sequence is TGTGCCAGCTCGCTAGCGGGATCCAGCACAGATACGCAGTATTTT. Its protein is CASSLAGSSTDTQYF.